This TCR beta chain originates from a study of T cell changes during pregnancy in multiple sclerosis. This CDR3 is 15 amino acids long. Trimming pared 0 bases from V and 7 bases from J, leaving 13 bases between. Germline assignment: CDR1 SGHAT and CDR2 FQNNGV. The table came from immunoSEQ multiplex PCR; TCRdb's copy has only in-frame clones and leaves some out. The data show nearly 60,000 clones, 75% to 95% seen once. The sequence came from a female donor in good health, enrolled as a control in a pregnancy study. The starting material was CD4+ T cells from peripheral blood mononuclear cells, obtained after pregnancy. The chain uses TRBV11-2 and TRBJ1-5; tentatively, D is TRBD1 (5 bases). The CDR3 sequence: CASSLEGGARQPQHF. The DNA for the CDR3 is TGTGCCAGCAGCTTAGAAGGAGGGGCAAGGCAGCCCCAGCATTTT.